One sample yielded the 12 T cell receptor beta chains listed below, sequenced in a study of cytomegalovirus exposure and HLA in healthy donors. PCR was performed using 60 Vbeta and 13 Jbeta primers. The assay was immunoSEQ multiplex PCR, and TCRdb's table has in-frame clones only and misses some. Of roughly 110,000 clones listed, roughly four fifths are singletons. Sequencing used PBMCs. These receptors were taken from a man aged 30 to 39 in good health and CMV-seropositive.

This clone was counted only a few times. This sequence joins TRBV19 and TRBJ1-5, with TRBD1 identical over 8 bases. Germline CDR1 is LNHDA and CDR2 is SQIVND (reference sequence). This CDR3 has 13 residues. V gave up 6 bases and J gave up 10 bases; unmatched junction bases: 8. This chain's CDR3 is CASSVTGEDPQHF. The CDR3 nucleotides read TGTGCCAGTAGCGTGACAGGGGAGGATCCCCAGCATTTT.

V gene TRBV7-9 combines with J gene TRBJ2-3; D is ambiguous. V was trimmed by 4 bases and J by 6 bases, leaving 8 bases between them. Germline values: CDR1 SEHNR, CDR2 FQNEAQ (reference sequence). CDR3 length: 12 amino acids. CDR3 nucleotides: TGTGCCAGCAGCTCACCACGGGATACGCAGTATTTT. Protein: CASSSPRDTQYF.

In the case of this clone: An end of the junction does not agree with germline; a read error may underlie this. Within the sample, other DNA sequences also encode this same CDR3. The chain employs TRBV7-6 and TRBJ2-6, with 7 bases fitting TRBD1. This CDR3 region has 17 residues. Germline V lookup: CDR1 SGHVS, CDR2 FNYEAQ. The CDR3 loop is CASSSQIRGPGANVLTF. The CDR3 DNA follows: TGTGCCAGCAGCTCCCAAATAAGGGGGCCCGGGGCCAACGTCCTGACCTTC. Together with reference TRBV7-6 and TRBJ2-6, the CDR3 gives the full variable domain: GAGVSQSPRYKVTKRGQDVALRCDPISGHVSLYWYRQALGQGPEFLTYFNYEAQQDKSGLPNDRFSAERPEGSISTLTIQRTEQRDSAMYRCASSSQIRGPGANVLTFGAGSRLTVL.

For the CDR3, the DNA is TGTGCCATCAGTGCCGCGGGGGGGAACACCGGGGAGCTGTTTTTT. Protein: CAISAAGGNTGELFF. The J gene is TRBJ2-2, the V gene TRBV10-3; 8 bases map to TRBD2. Trimming cost V 4 bases and J 1 base; bases outside gene matches: 2. The CDR3 runs to 15 residues. Germline V lookup: CDR1 ENHRY, CDR2 SYGVKD.

The chain couples TRBV28 to TRBJ1-1, with 7 bases lining up with TRBD1. Trimming at V came to 3 bases and at J to 5 bases, leaving 6 bases not matched to a gene. Germline lookup yields CDR1 MDHEN and CDR2 SYDVKM. This CDR3 has 14 residues. The CDR3 is CASSLTGLGTEAFF. The DNA for the CDR3 is TGTGCCAGCAGTTTGACAGGGCTTGGAACTGAAGCTTTCTTT.

There are a few counts of this clone. The V call is TRBV7-2, the J call TRBJ2-1; D remains ambiguous. V shed 1 base and J shed 4 bases, with 8 bases lying between them. The CDR3 length is 14 residues. Germline assignment: CDR1 SGHTA and CDR2 FQGNSA. In DNA, the CDR3 is TGTGCCAGCAGCTTAGGCGCGATTTACAATGAGCAGTTCTTC. Its protein product is CASSLGAIYNEQFF.

This clone was counted at least ten times. The chain joins TRBV19 to TRBJ1-1; 8 bases are shared with TRBD1. Germline V gene sequence: CDR1 LNHDA, CDR2 SQIVND (reference sequence). With V trimmed by 3 bases and J by 1 base, 7 bases remained unmatched. The CDR3 spans 16 residues. The CDR3 sequence: CASSIPQGASNTEAFF. CDR3 coding DNA: TGTGCCAGTAGTATCCCGCAGGGGGCTTCGAACACTGAAGCTTTCTTT.

The rearrangement links TRBV5-4 to TRBJ2-2; 7 nucleotides line up with TRBD1. CDR1 and CDR2 from the germline V gene are SGHNT and YYREEE (reference sequence). The CDR3 is made up of 15 amino acids. After removal of 4 bases from V and 4 bases from J, the junction contained 7 bases not matched to a gene. Written as DNA, the CDR3 is TGTGCCAGCAGCGAGGGACAGCCCCCCACCGGGGAGCTGTTTTTT. This gives the protein CASSEGQPPTGELFF. The full variable domain, in which reference TRBV5-4 and TRBJ2-2 provide the parts outside the CDR3, is ETGVTQSPTHLIKTRGQQVTLRCSSQSGHNTVSWYQQALGQGPQFIFQYYREEENGRGNFPPRFSGLQFPNYSSELNVNALELDDSALYLCASSEGQPPTGELFFGEGSRLTVL.

This rearrangement joins TRBV19 to TRBJ2-7, with 7 bases lining up with TRBD1. V lost 5 bases, J lost 3 bases, and 4 bases stayed unmatched. The CDR3 has 13 residues. From germline, CDR1 is LNHDA and CDR2 SQIVND (reference sequence). The CDR3 bases are TGTGCCAGTAGTTACGACAGGGACTACGAGCAGTACTTC. Its translation: CASSYDRDYEQYF. Complete variable domain (other parts from reference TRBV19 and TRBJ2-7): DGGITQSPKYLFRKEGQNVTLSCEQNLNHDAMYWYRQDPGQGLRLIYYSQIVNDFQKGDIAEGYSVSREKKESFPLTVTSAQKNPTAFYLCASSYDRDYEQYFGPGTRLTVT.

This chain connects TRBV6-5 to TRBJ1-2; the D gene is possibly TRBD1 (5 bases). CDR1 is MNHEY and CDR2 is SVGAGI in the germline V gene. V was trimmed by 1 base and J by 8 bases, leaving 17 bases between them. The CDR3 length is 15 residues. This CDR3 reads CASSYWWGSFRGYTF. The CDR3 DNA is TGTGCCAGCAGTTACTGGTGGGGCTCCTTTCGGGGCTACACCTTC.

V gene TRBV5-1 combines with J gene TRBJ1-6; D is perhaps TRBD1 (6 bases). The CDR3 extends over 14 amino acids. V gave up 0 bases and J gave up 8 bases, with 9 bases separating them. Per the germline V gene, CDR1 is SGHRS and CDR2 is YFSETQ. CDR3 sequence reads: CASSLAPGDSPLHF. CDR3 DNA sequence: TGCGCCAGCAGCTTGGCCCCAGGGGATTCACCCCTCCACTTT.

This chain uses TRBV5-1 with TRBJ2-4; TRBD2 matches at 7 bases. Trimming cost V 0 bases and J 6 bases; bases outside gene matches: 0. Germline V lookup: CDR1 SGHRS, CDR2 YFSETQ. This CDR3 is 13 amino acids long. The CDR3 reads CASSLERGNIQYF. CDR3 coding DNA: TGCGCCAGCAGCTTGGAGCGGGGAAACATTCAGTACTTC.